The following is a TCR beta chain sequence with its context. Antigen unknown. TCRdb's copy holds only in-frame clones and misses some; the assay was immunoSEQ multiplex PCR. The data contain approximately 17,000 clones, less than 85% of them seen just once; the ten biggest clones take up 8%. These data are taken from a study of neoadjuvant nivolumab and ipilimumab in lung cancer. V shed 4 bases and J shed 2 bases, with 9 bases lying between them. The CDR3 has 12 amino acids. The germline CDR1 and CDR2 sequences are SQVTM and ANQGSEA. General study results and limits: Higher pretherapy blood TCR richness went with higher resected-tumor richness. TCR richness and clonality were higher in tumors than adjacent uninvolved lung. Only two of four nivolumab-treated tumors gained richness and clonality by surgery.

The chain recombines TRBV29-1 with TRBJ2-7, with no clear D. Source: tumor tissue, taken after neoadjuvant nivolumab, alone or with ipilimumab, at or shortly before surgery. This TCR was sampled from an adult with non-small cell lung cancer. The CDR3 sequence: CSVVAGAYEQYF. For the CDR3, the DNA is TGCAGCGTTGTAGCAGGCGCCTACGAGCAGTACTTC.